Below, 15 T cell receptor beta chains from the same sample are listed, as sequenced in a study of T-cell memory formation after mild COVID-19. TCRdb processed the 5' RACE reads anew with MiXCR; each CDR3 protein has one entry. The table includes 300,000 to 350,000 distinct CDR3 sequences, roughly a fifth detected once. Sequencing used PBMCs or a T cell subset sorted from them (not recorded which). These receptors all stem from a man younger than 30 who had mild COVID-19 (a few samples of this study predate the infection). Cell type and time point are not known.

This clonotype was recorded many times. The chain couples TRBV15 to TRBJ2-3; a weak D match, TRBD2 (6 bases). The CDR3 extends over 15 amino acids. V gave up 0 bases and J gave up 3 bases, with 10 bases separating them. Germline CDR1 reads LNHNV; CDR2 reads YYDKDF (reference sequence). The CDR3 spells CATSRDKRATDTQYF. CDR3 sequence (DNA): TGTGCCACCAGCAGAGATAAGCGGGCGACAGATACGCAGTATTTT.

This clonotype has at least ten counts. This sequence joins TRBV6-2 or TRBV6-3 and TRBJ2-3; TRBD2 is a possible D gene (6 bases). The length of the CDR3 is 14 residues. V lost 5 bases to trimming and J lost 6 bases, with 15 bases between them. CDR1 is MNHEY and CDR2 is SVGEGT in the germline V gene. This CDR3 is CASSHRDWWDTQYF. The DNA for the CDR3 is TGTGCCAGCAGTCACCGGGACTGGTGGGATACGCAGTATTTT.

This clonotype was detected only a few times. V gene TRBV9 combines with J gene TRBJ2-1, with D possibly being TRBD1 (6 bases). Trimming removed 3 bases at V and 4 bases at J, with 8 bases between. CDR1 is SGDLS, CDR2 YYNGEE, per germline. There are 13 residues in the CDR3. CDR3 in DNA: TGTGCCAGCAGCGGGCAGGGGTACAATGAGCAGTTCTTC. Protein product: CASSGQGYNEQFF.

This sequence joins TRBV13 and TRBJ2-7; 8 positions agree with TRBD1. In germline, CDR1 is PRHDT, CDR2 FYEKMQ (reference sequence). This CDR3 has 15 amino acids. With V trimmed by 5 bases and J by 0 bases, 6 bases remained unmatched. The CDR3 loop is CASSPSTGDSYEQYF. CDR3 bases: TGTGCCAGCAGCCCGTCGACAGGGGACTCCTACGAGCAGTACTTC.

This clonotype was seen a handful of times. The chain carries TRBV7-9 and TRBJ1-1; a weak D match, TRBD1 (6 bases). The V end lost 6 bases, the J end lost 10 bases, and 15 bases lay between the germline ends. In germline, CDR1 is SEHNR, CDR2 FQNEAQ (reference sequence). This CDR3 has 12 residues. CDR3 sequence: CASRIAGEGAFF. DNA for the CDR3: TGTGCCAGCAGGATTGCAGGGGAAGGAGCTTTCTTT. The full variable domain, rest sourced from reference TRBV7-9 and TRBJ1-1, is DTGVSQNPRHKITKRGQNVTFRCDPISEHNRLYWYRQTLGQGPEFLTYFQNEAQLEKSRLLSDRFSAERPKGSFSTLEIQRTEQGDSAMYLCASRIAGEGAFFGQGTRLTVV.

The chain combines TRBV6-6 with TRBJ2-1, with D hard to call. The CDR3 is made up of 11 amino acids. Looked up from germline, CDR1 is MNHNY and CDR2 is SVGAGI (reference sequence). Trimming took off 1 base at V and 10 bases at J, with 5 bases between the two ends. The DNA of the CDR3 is TGTGCCAGCAGTTACTACGAAGAGCAGTTCTTC. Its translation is CASSYYEEQFF.

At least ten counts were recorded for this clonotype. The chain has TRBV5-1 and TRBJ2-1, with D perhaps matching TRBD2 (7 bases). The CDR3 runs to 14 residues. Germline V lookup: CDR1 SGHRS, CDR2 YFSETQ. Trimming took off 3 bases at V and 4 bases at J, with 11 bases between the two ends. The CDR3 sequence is CASSWGGEYNEQFF. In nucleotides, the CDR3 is TGCGCCAGCAGCTGGGGGGGCGAATACAATGAGCAGTTCTTC.

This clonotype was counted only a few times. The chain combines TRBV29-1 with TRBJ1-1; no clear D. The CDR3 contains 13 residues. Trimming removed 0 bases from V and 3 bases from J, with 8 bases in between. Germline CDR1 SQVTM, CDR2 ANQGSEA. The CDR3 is CSVEDGGDTEAFF. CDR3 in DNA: TGCAGCGTTGAAGACGGAGGCGACACTGAAGCTTTCTTT.

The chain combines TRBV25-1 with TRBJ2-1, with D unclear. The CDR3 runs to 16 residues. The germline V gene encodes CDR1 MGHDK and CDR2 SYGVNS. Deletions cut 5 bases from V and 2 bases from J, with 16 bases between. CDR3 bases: TGTGCCAGCAGTCCCACGGACGGCCGGACCTACAATGAGCAGTTCTTC. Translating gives CASSPTDGRTYNEQFF.

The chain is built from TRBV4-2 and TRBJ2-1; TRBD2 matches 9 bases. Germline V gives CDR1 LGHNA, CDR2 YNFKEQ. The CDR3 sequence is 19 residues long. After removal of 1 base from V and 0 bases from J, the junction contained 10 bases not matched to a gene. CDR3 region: CASSQGLGLAGSSYNEQFF. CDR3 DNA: TGTGCCAGCAGCCAAGGTTTAGGGCTAGCGGGGAGCTCCTACAATGAGCAGTTCTTC.

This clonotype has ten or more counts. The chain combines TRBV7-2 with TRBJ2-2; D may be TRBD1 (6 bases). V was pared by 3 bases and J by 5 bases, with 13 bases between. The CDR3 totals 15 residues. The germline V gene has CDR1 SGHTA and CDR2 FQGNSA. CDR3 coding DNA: TGTGCCAGCAGCTTTAGGGGGATGGGGACCGGGGAGCTGTTTTTT. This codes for CASSFRGMGTGELFF.

The CDR3, as DNA: TGCGCCAGCAGCCCCGGCAGGGGCAGCAATCAGCCCCAGCATTTT. Its translation: CASSPGRGSNQPQHF. The V call is TRBV5-1, the J call TRBJ1-5, with TRBD1 as a possible D gene (6 bases). The CDR3 totals 15 residues. V was trimmed by 4 bases and J by 1 base, leaving 12 bases between them. CDR1 and CDR2 from the germline V gene are SGHRS and YFSETQ.

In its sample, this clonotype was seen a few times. CDR3: CASSPPGASPPDTQYF. DNA for the CDR3: TGTGCCAGCAGCCCCCCCGGGGCGAGTCCGCCAGATACGCAGTATTTT. The chain is built from TRBV5-6 and TRBJ2-3; D possibly matches TRBD1 or TRBD2 (5 bases each). The CDR3 spans 16 residues. Trimming pared 4 bases from V and 4 bases from J, leaving 19 bases between. Per the germline V gene, CDR1 is SGHDT and CDR2 is YYEEEE. The full variable domain, with the rest looked up from reference TRBV5-6 and TRBJ2-3, is DAGVTQSPTHLIKTRGQQVTLRCSPKSGHDTVSWYQQALGQGPQFIFQYYEEEERQRGNFPDRFSGHQFPNYSSELNVNALLLGDSALYLCASSPPGASPPDTQYFGPGTRLTVL.

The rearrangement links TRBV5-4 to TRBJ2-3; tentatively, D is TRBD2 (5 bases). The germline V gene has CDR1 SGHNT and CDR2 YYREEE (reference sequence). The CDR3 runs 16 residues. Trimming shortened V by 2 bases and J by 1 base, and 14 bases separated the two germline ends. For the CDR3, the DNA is TGTGCCAGCAGCTTTATTGCGGGCGGAGGCACAGATACGCAGTATTTT. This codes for CASSFIAGGGTDTQYF.

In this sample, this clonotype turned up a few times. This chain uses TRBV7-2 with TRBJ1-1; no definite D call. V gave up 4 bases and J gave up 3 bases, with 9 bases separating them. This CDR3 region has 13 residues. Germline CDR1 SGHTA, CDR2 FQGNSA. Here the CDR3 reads CASSSERDTEAFF. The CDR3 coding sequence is TGTGCCAGCAGCTCAGAGAGAGACACTGAAGCTTTCTTT.